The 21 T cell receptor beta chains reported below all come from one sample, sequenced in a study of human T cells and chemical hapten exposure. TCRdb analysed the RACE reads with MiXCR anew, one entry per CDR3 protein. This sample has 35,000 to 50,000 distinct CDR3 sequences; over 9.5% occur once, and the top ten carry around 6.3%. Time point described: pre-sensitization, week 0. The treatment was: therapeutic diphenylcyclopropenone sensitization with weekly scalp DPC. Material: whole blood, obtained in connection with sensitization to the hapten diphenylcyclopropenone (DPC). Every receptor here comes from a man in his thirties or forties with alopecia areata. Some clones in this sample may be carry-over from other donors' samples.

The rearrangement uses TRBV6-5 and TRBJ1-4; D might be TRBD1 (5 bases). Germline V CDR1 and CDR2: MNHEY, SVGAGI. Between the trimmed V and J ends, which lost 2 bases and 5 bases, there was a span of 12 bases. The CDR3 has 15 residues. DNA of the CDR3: TGTGCCAGCAGTTACGCCTCTTCAGGGAATGAAAAACTGTTTTTT. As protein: CASSYASSGNEKLFF.

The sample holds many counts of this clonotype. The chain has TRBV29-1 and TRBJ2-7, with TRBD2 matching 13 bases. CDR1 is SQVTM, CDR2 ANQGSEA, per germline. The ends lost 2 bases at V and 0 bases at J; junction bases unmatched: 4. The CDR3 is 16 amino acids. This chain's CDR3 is CSVESGLAGPSYEQYV. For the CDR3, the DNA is TGCAGCGTTGAATCGGGACTAGCGGGGCCCTCCTACGAGCAGTACGTC.

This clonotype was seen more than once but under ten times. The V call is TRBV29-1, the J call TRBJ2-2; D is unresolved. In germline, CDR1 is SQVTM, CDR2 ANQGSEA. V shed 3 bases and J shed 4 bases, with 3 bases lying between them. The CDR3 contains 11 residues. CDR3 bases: TGCAGCGTTGAGGGCACCGGGGAGCTGTTTTTT. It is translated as CSVEGTGELFF.

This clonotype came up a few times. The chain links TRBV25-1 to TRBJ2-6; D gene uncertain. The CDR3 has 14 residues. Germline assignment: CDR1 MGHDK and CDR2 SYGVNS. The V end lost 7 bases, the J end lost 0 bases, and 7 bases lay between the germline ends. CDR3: CASNPGSGANVLTF. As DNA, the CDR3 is TGTGCCAGCAATCCCGGCTCTGGGGCCAACGTCCTGACTTTC.

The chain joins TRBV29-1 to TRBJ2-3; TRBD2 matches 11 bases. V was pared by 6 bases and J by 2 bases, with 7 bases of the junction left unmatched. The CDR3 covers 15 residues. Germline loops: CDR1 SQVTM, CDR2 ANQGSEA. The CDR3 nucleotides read TGCAGCGTCGTGACTAGCGGGATGATCACAGATACGCAGTATTTT. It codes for CSVVTSGMITDTQYF.

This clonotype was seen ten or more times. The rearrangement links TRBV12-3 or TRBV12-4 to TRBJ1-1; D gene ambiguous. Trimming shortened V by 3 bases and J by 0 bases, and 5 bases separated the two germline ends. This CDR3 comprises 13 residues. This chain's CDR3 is CASSFGMNTEAFF. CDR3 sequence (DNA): TGTGCCAGCAGTTTTGGGATGAACACTGAAGCTTTCTTT.

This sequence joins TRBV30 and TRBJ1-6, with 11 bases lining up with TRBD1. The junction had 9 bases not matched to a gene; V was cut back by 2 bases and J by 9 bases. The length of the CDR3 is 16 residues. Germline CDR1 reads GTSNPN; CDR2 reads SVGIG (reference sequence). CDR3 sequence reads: CAWSPGTGGTSSPLHF. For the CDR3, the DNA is TGTGCCTGGAGTCCGGGGACAGGGGGAACTAGTTCACCCCTCCACTTT.

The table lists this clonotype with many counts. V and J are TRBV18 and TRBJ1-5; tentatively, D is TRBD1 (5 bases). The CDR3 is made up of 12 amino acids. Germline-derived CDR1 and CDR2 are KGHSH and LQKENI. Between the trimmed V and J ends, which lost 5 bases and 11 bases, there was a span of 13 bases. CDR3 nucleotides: TGTGCCAGCTCAATCGGGGACGAATCCCAGCATTTT. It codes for CASSIGDESQHF.

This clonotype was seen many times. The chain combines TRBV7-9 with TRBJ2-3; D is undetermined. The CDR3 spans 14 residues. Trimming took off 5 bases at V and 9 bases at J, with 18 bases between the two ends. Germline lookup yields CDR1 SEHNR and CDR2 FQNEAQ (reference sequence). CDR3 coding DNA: TGTGCCAGCAGCGGATTGGGCGAGGCCAGGACGCAGTATTTT. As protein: CASSGLGEARTQYF.

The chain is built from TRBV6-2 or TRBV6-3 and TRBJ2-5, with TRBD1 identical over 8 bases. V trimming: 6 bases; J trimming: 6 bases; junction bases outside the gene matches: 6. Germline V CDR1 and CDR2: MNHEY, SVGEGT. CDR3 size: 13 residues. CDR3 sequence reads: CASSVGQGKTQYF. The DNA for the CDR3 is TGTGCCAGCAGCGTCGGACAGGGAAAGACCCAGTACTTC.

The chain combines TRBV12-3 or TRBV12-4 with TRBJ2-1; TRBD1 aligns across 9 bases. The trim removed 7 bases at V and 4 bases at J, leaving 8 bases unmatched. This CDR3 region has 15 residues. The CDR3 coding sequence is TGTGCCAGCATCAAAAACGGACAGGGGTACAATGAGCAGTTCTTC. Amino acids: CASIKNGQGYNEQFF.

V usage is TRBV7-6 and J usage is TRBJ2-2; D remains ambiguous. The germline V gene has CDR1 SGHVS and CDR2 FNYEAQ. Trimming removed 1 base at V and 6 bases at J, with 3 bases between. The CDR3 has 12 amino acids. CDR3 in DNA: TGTGCCAGCAGCTTAGATGCCGGGGAGCTGTTTTTT. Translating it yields CASSLDAGELFF.

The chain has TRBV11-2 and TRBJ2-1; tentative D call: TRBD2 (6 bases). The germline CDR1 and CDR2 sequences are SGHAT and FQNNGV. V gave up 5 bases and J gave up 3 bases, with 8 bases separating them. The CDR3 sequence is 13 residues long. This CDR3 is CASSLRGYNEQFF. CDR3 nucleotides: TGTGCCAGCAGCCTGCGGGGCTACAATGAGCAGTTCTTC.

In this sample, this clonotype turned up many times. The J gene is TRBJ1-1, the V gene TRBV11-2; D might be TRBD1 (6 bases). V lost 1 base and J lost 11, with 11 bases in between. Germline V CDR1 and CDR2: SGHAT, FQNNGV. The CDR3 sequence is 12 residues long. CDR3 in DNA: TGTGCCAGCAGCTTAGGGGGGCTTAATGCTTTCTTT. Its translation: CASSLGGLNAFF.

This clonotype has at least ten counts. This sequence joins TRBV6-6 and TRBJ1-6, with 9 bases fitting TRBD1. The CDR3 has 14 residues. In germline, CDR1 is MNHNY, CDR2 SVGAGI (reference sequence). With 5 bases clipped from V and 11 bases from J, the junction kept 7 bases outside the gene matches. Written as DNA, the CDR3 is TGTGCCAGCAGTCCCGGGACAGGGTCCACACCCCTCCACTTT. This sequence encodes CASSPGTGSTPLHF.

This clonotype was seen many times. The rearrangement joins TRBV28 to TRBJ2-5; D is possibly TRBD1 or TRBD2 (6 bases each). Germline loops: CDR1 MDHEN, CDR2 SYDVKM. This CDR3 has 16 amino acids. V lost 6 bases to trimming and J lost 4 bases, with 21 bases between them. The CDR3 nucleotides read TGTGCCAGCAGGGGTGCGTCGGGGGCTGTTTCAGAGACCCAGTACTTC. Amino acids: CASRGASGAVSETQYF.

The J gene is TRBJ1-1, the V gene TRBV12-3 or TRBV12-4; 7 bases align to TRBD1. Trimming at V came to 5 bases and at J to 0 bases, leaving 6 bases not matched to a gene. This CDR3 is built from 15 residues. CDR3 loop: CASSPTGQMNTEAFF. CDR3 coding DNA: TGTGCCAGCAGTCCCACGGGACAGATGAACACTGAAGCTTTCTTT.

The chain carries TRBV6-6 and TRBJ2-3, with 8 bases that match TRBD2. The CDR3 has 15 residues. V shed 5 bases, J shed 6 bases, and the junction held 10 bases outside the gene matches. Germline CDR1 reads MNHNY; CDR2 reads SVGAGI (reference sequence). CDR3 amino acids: CASSQIAGLLDTQYF. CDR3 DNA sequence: TGTGCCAGCAGTCAGATAGCGGGACTCTTGGATACGCAGTATTTT.

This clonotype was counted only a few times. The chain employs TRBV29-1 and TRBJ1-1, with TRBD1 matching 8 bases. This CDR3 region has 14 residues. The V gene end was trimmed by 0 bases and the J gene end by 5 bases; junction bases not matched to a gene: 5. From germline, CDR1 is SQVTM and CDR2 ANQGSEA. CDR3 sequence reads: CSVEDQGARTEAFF. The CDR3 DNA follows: TGCAGCGTTGAAGATCAGGGGGCGCGAACTGAAGCTTTCTTT.

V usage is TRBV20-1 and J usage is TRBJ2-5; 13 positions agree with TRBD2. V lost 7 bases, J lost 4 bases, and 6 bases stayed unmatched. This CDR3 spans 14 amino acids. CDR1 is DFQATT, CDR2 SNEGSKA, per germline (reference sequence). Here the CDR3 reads CSGGLAGSRETQYF. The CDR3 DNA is TGCAGTGGGGGACTAGCGGGAAGCCGAGAGACCCAGTACTTC.

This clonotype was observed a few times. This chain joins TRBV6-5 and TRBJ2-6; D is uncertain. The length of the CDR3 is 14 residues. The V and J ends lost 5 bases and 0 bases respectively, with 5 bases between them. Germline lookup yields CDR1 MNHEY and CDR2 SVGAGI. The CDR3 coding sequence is TGTGCCAGCAGTCGGAGCTCTGGGGCCAACGTCCTGACTTTC. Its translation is CASSRSSGANVLTF.